The 17 T cell receptor beta chains in this list originate from one sample, sequenced in a study of T cell changes during pregnancy in multiple sclerosis. Libraries were prepared by immunoSEQ multiplex PCR; TCRdb keeps only in-frame clonotypes and omits some of them. The table lists approximately 35,000 clones, about 90% of them singletons, with roughly 3.1% in the top ten. The sample in question was CD4+ T cells from peripheral blood mononuclear cells, obtained in the third trimester of pregnancy. The source of these receptors is a female donor in good health, enrolled as a control in a pregnancy study.

The chain employs TRBV2 and TRBJ1-5, with D possibly being TRBD1 (6 bases). Germline CDR1 is SNHLY and CDR2 is FYNNEI. The CDR3 is made up of 14 amino acids. V was clipped by 6 bases and J by 2 bases, with 11 bases between them. The CDR3 reads CASRGHLGNQPQHF. The CDR3 DNA reads as TGTGCCAGCAGGGGACACCTGGGCAATCAGCCCCAGCATTTT.

V gene TRBV6-6 combines with J gene TRBJ1-4; no clear D. Deletions cut 8 bases from V and 4 bases from J, with 14 bases between. This CDR3 is built from 14 residues. In germline, CDR1 is MNHNY, CDR2 SVGAGI (reference sequence). For the CDR3, the DNA is TGTGCCAGCTCGGAGGGAGCTCTTAATGAAAAACTGTTTTTT. Translated: CASSEGALNEKLFF.

V gene TRBV6-5 combines with J gene TRBJ2-7, with a possible D match to TRBD1 (7 bases). This CDR3 region has 14 residues. V was pared by 6 bases and J by 0 bases, with 12 bases between. CDR1 and CDR2 from the germline V gene are MNHEY and SVGAGI. CDR3 residues: CASRPQGGSYEQYF. DNA for the CDR3: TGTGCCAGCAGACCGCAGGGGGGCTCCTACGAGCAGTACTTC.

The CDR3 DNA sequence: TGTGCCAGCAGCCAAGGATGGGGACTAGGAGGGGCCAACGTCCTGACTTTC. Protein sequence: CASSQGWGLGGANVLTF. The chain carries TRBV4-2 and TRBJ2-6, with 8 nucleotides matching TRBD2. This CDR3 spans 17 amino acids. V dropped 1 base and J dropped 4; count of bases not matched to a gene: 6. Germline CDR1 LGHNA, CDR2 YNFKEQ.

This clone was recorded only once. The rearrangement joins TRBV29-1 to TRBJ2-3; D is possibly TRBD1 (6 bases). The V gene's germline CDR1 is SQVTM and CDR2 ANQGSEA. The ends were cut back, 2 bases at V and 0 bases at J, with 12 bases in the middle. This CDR3 region has 15 residues. The CDR3 DNA reads TGCAGCGTTGAAAAGGGGGTTTCTAGCACAGATACGCAGTATTTT. Residues: CSVEKGVSSTDTQYF.

The table lists this clone with a count of one. The chain uses TRBV2 and TRBJ1-6, with D possibly matching TRBD1 (5 bases). The V end lost 4 bases, the J end lost 8 bases, and 9 bases lay between the germline ends. Germline V gives CDR1 SNHLY, CDR2 FYNNEI. The CDR3 runs 13 residues. The CDR3 DNA follows: TGTGCCAGCAGTGGAACACAGGATTCACCCCTCCACTTT. Translation: CASSGTQDSPLHF.

The rearrangement links TRBV5-1 to TRBJ2-5; 9 bases agree with TRBD1. The germline CDR1 and CDR2 sequences are SGHRS and YFSETQ. This CDR3 comprises 16 residues. The J segment lost 0 bases and the V segment lost 4 bases, leaving 7 bases of the junction unmatched. In nucleotides, the CDR3 is TGCGCCAGCAGCCCGGGGACAGGGACCTACCAAGAGACCCAGTACTTC. Protein product: CASSPGTGTYQETQYF.

The genes are TRBV28 and TRBJ1-1; D perhaps matches TRBD1 (6 bases). The CDR3 consists of 14 residues. Germline CDR1 and CDR2: MDHEN and SYDVKM. V was cut by 6 bases and J by 3 bases, with 14 bases left in between. CDR3 sequence: CASSFKGHHTEAFF. The CDR3 bases are TGTGCCAGCAGCTTCAAGGGACACCACACTGAAGCTTTCTTT.

This clone was seen more than once but under ten times. The chain carries TRBV4-1 and TRBJ1-1; 7 nucleotides match TRBD1. The V gene's germline CDR1 is MGHRA and CDR2 YSYEKL. After removal of 1 base from V and 5 bases from J, the junction contained 4 bases not matched to a gene. The CDR3 runs to 14 residues. The CDR3: CASSQGTGWTEAFF. The CDR3, as DNA: TGCGCCAGCAGCCAAGGGACAGGATGGACTGAAGCTTTCTTT.

The chain uses TRBV27 and TRBJ2-7; TRBD1 is a possible D gene (5 bases). The length of the CDR3 is 16 residues. Germline V gene sequence: CDR1 MNHEY, CDR2 SMNVEV (reference sequence). Trimming pared 5 bases from V and 0 bases from J, leaving 17 bases between. The CDR3 region has the DNA TGTGCCAGCAGTGCGCAAGGGGCAGGTAGCTCCTACGAGCAGTACTTC. Translating gives CASSAQGAGSSYEQYF.

The chain has TRBV4-1 and TRBJ1-5, with D possibly TRBD1 on 5 matching bases. CDR1 and CDR2 (germline): MGHRA, YSYEKL. CDR3 size: 16 residues. V was shortened by 5 bases and J by 5 bases, with 19 bases between the two germline ends. CDR3: CASSAGRGRGHQPQHF. For the CDR3, the DNA is TGCGCCAGCAGCGCAGGCCGAGGGAGGGGCCATCAGCCCCAGCATTTT.

This chain links TRBV7-9 with TRBJ1-4, with TRBD1 matching over 7 bases. Trimming took 4 bases from V and 11 from J; bases not matched to a gene: 7. The V gene's germline CDR1 is SEHNR and CDR2 FQNEAQ (reference sequence). CDR3 length: 13 residues. The CDR3 loop is CASSSTGFGKLFF. CDR3 bases: TGTGCCAGCAGCTCGACAGGGTTTGGGAAACTGTTTTTT.

This clone was recorded a few times. The V call is TRBV29-1, the J call TRBJ1-1; D gene ambiguous. In germline, CDR1 is SQVTM, CDR2 ANQGSEA. The V gene lost 6 bases and the J gene lost 1 base, with 12 bases spanning the gap. The CDR3 runs to 13 residues. CDR3 loop: CSVEENQNTEAFF. CDR3 nucleotides: TGCAGCGTCGAGGAAAACCAGAACACTGAAGCTTTCTTT.

This chain links TRBV7-2 with TRBJ1-6, with D possibly matching TRBD1 (6 bases). CDR1 is SGHTA, CDR2 FQGNSA, per germline. The CDR3 is 16 residues long. Trimming stripped 8 bases from V and 6 bases from J, with 20 bases between. The CDR3 DNA sequence: TGTGCCAGCCGTCTTGCCCAAGGACAGTTTAATTCACCCCTCCACTTT. Protein product: CASRLAQGQFNSPLHF.

A few counts support this clone. V is TRBV10-1 and J is TRBJ1-2; possible D gene TRBD1, 5 bases. The V and J ends lost 3 bases and 6 bases respectively, with 8 bases between them. This CDR3 has 12 residues. CDR1 is WNHNN and CDR2 is SYGVQD in the germline V gene (reference sequence). CDR3 sequence: CASSEGGDGYTF. CDR3 sequence (DNA): TGCGCCAGCAGTGAAGGAGGGGATGGCTACACCTTC.

V usage is TRBV9 and J usage is TRBJ2-1; 9 bases are a match to TRBD2. Per the germline V gene, CDR1 is SGDLS and CDR2 is YYNGEE. V trimming: 4 bases; J trimming: 8 bases; junction bases outside the gene matches: 7. The CDR3 is 14 residues long. The CDR3 is CASSSSSGTYEQFF. In DNA form, the CDR3 reads TGTGCCAGCAGCTCATCTAGCGGGACTTATGAGCAGTTCTTC.

The gene calls are TRBV20-1 and TRBJ1-1; a weak D match, TRBD1 (5 bases). V was cut by 6 bases and J by 8 bases, with 10 bases left in between. The CDR3 has 10 amino acids. The V gene's germline CDR1 is DFQATT and CDR2 SNEGSKA (reference sequence). This CDR3 is CSASRTEAFF. The CDR3 DNA follows: TGCAGTGCCAGTCGGACAGAAGCTTTCTTT.